The present TCR beta chain was sequenced within a study of radiotherapy plus CTLA-4 blockade in lung cancer listed by TCRdb under 2018. Describing the broader study: Among the enrolled patients, approximately 18% had an objective response, and 31% reached disease control. General study outcomes and caveats: Early dynamic changes in blood T cell clones, together with increased serum interferon-beta after radiation, were reported as the strongest predictors of response. TCR clones derived from tumors expanded in peripheral blood after treatment with radiotherapy and ipilimumab.

The study evaluated CTLA-4 blockade (ipilimumab) given together with focal radiation therapy in patients who had chemo-refractory metastatic non-small-cell lung cancer. The library was produced with the immunoSEQ multiplex PCR assay. TCRdb retrieved this table from immuneACCESS and kept in-frame rearrangements only. Not all clones are present; in checked studies, unresolved V genes account for under half, and no reason is known for the remainder. This sample is represented by 20,000 or so clones; about 83% of them were singletons. The ten most abundant clones make up 23% of the sample. There are 16 amino acids in the CDR3, from cysteine to phenylalanine inclusive. This entry keeps only the CDR3 DNA: 48 bases, framed from base 1. Looking up the germline V gene yields CDR1 SGHRS and CDR2 YFSETQ. The germline ends are 11 bases apart after V is trimmed by 0 bases and J by 0 bases. About this clone: Its antigen remains undetermined. Within one base of it there is no much larger clone, and no base qualities were kept.

The sequence derives from a human donor with non-small cell lung cancer whose response to radiotherapy plus ipilimumab could not be evaluated. This receptor chain uses TRBV5-1 and TRBJ2-3; TRBD1 is possibly the D segment (7 matching bases). The sequenced sample was peripheral blood, obtained from a patient treated with radiotherapy plus ipilimumab. The CDR3 sequence is CASSLAGGTSTDTQYF. The base sequence is TGCGCCAGCAGCTTGGCAGGGGGGACTAGCACAGATACGCAGTATTTT. The CDR3, completed at both ends by the reference TRBV5-1 and TRBJ2-3 genes, gives the full variable domain KAGVTQTPRYLIKTRGQQVTLSCSPISGHRSVSWYQQTPGQGLQFLFEYFSETQRNKGNFPGRFSGRQFSNSRSEMNVSTLELGDSALYLCASSLAGGTSTDTQYFGPGTRLTVL.